A single sample gave rise to the 13 T cell receptor beta chains below, sequenced in a study of T cell responses to AZD1222 COVID-19 vaccine. Measured with immunoSEQ multiplex PCR; TCRdb has only the in-frame clones, and not every one. The sample has about 120,000 clones; around 90% are singletons. This sample comprised peripheral blood, obtained 28 days after the second AZD1222 dose. These receptors were obtained from an adult who received the AZD1222 COVID-19 vaccine.

V gene TRBV9 combines with J gene TRBJ2-2; 9 bases match TRBD2. Germline V gene lookup returns CDR1 SGDLS and CDR2 YYNGEE. With V trimmed by 3 bases and J by 3 bases, 3 bases remained unmatched. The CDR3 runs 15 residues. The CDR3 sequence is CASSASGAYTGELFF. CDR3 bases: TGTGCCAGCAGCGCTAGCGGGGCCTACACCGGGGAGCTGTTTTTT. The variable domain in full, with the rest retrieved from reference TRBV9 and TRBJ2-2, is DSGVTQTPKHLITATGQRVTLRCSPRSGDLSVYWYQQSLDQGLQFLIQYYNGEERAKGNILERFSAQQFPDLHSELNLSSLELGDSALYFCASSASGAYTGELFFGEGSRLTVL.

This chain links TRBV5-4 with TRBJ1-2; maybe TRBD1 (6 bases). Trimming removed 4 bases from V and 2 bases from J, with 15 bases in between. Germline-derived CDR1 and CDR2 are SGHNT and YYREEE (reference sequence). This CDR3 spans 15 amino acids. CDR3 in DNA: TGTGCCAGCAGCCCCCGGGGAGGGGGGAACTATGGCTACACCTTC. Translated, it gives CASSPRGGGNYGYTF. Full variable domain (outside the CDR3, taken from reference TRBV5-4 and TRBJ1-2): ETGVTQSPTHLIKTRGQQVTLRCSSQSGHNTVSWYQQALGQGPQFIFQYYREEENGRGNFPPRFSGLQFPNYSSELNVNALELDDSALYLCASSPRGGGNYGYTFGSGTRLTVV.

V gene TRBV9 combines with J gene TRBJ1-2; D unresolved. V was shortened by 0 bases and J by 4 bases, with 10 bases between the two germline ends. This CDR3 comprises 14 residues. Per germline, CDR1 SGDLS and CDR2 YYNGEE. CDR3 nucleotides: TGTGCCAGCAGCGTAGGGACCATTTCCTATGGCTACACCTTC. It is translated as CASSVGTISYGYTF.

The DNA for the CDR3 is TGTGCCAGCAGCTTGTTTGCGGGGGGACTCCCCTACAATGAGCAGTTCTTC. Its translation is CASSLFAGGLPYNEQFF. The chain is built from TRBV5-4 and TRBJ2-1, with 8 bases matching TRBD2. This CDR3 region has 17 residues. Germline V CDR1 and CDR2: SGHNT, YYREEE (reference sequence). J was trimmed by 2 bases and V by 1 base; bases with no gene match: 8.

This clone occurred a few times. The gene calls are TRBV5-5 and TRBJ1-3; D is possibly TRBD1 (5 bases). CDR3 length: 14 amino acids. Germline V gene lookup returns CDR1 SGHKS and CDR2 YYEKEE (reference sequence). Deletions cut 4 bases from V and 8 bases from J, with 16 bases between. CDR3 in amino acids: CASSLDSYGDTIYF. Here the CDR3 DNA reads TGTGCCAGCAGCCTAGACAGTTATGGCGACACCATATATTTT.

The CDR3 here is CSVELGRGNTDTQYF. In DNA, the CDR3 is TGCAGCGTTGAGCTGGGAAGGGGGAACACAGATACGCAGTATTTT. The gene calls are TRBV29-1 and TRBJ2-3, with D possibly TRBD1 on 6 matching bases. The CDR3 is made up of 15 amino acids. The V end lost 3 bases, the J end lost 2 bases, and 15 bases lay between the germline ends. Germline values: CDR1 SQVTM, CDR2 ANQGSEA.

This sequence joins TRBV19 and TRBJ1-2; 7 bases map to TRBD1. This CDR3 is built from 13 residues. Germline loops: CDR1 LNHDA, CDR2 SQIVND (reference sequence). Losses at the gene ends were 7 bases for V and 3 bases for J; bases not matched to a gene: 5. CDR3 in DNA: TGTGCCAGTAAAAGGGACAGCTACTATGGCTACACCTTC. Translation gives CASKRDSYYGYTF.

The chain couples TRBV3-1 (or the pseudogene TRBV3-2) to TRBJ1-4; 8 nucleotides align to TRBD1. There are 16 residues in the CDR3. The J segment lost 8 bases and the V segment lost 4 bases, leaving 12 bases of the junction unmatched. CDR1 LGHDT and CDR2 YNNKEL come from the germline V gene (reference sequence). DNA of the CDR3: TGTGCCAGCAGCCTCCTAGGACAGGGAATCGGAGAAAAACTGTTTTTT. As protein: CASSLLGQGIGEKLFF.

This clone occurred a few times. V gene TRBV2 combines with J gene TRBJ2-7; D not certain. The ends were cut back, 3 bases at V and 3 bases at J, with 18 bases in the middle. The CDR3 extends over 16 amino acids. CDR1 is SNHLY, CDR2 FYNNEI, per germline. DNA for the CDR3: TGTGCCAGCAGTGACCCCTCCGATCGGGCACGCTACGAGCAGTACTTC. Protein sequence: CASSDPSDRARYEQYF.

The chain joins TRBV18 to TRBJ1-4; perhaps TRBD1 as D (5 bases). V was trimmed by 2 bases and J by 4 bases, leaving 8 bases between them. The germline V gene has CDR1 KGHSH and CDR2 LQKENI. This CDR3 contains 14 residues. The CDR3 coding sequence is TGTGCCAGCTCACCAAGGCAGGGTAATGAAAAACTGTTTTTT. This gives the protein CASSPRQGNEKLFF.

J is TRBJ1-2 and V is TRBV14, with D tentatively TRBD1 (6 bases). CDR1 is SGHDN, CDR2 FVKESK, per germline. Trimming took off 4 bases at V and 0 bases at J, with 9 bases between the two ends. The CDR3 is 14 residues long. CDR3 DNA sequence: TGTGCCAGCAGCCCGGACAGAGCTAACTATGGCTACACCTTC. Protein: CASSPDRANYGYTF.

The genes are TRBV2 and TRBJ1-3; D call uncertain. Germline V lookup: CDR1 SNHLY, CDR2 FYNNEI. Trimming removed 4 bases from V and 0 bases from J, with 10 bases in between. This CDR3 is 15 amino acids long. The CDR3 DNA sequence: TGTGCCAGCAGTGGGAGACAAAACTCTGGAAACACCATATATTTT. Encoded protein: CASSGRQNSGNTIYF.

The J gene is TRBJ1-2, the V gene TRBV19; 9 bases align to TRBD1. Losses at the gene ends were 4 bases for V and 4 bases for J; bases not matched to a gene: 4. This CDR3 is built from 14 residues. The germline gives CDR1 LNHDA, CDR2 SQIVND (reference sequence). CDR3 region: CASSNDRGSYGYTF. CDR3 coding DNA: TGTGCCAGTAGTAATGACAGGGGGTCCTATGGCTACACCTTC.